Below are 9 T cell receptor beta chains sequenced from a single sample in a study of shared clonotypes between healthy human individuals. As defined, naive CD8 cells were CD45RO-negative and positively selected for CCR7, with terminally differentiated effector memory CD45RA+ cells excluded. The data were produced by immunoSEQ multiplex PCR, yet TCRdb's version contains in-frame clones alone and is incomplete. The table records about 2 million clones, about 95% of them present only once. The sequencing input was naive CD8+ T cells sorted from blood. The receptor source for this set is a man between 18 and 29 years old in good health.

For this clone: The sample carries other DNA sequences with the same CDR3. CDR3 sequence: CASSEGISYEQYF. The CDR3 coding sequence is TGTGCCAGCAGTGAAGGTATTAGCTACGAGCAGTACTTC. V gene TRBV6-1 combines with J gene TRBJ2-7, with no clear D. The CDR3 consists of 13 residues. With 1 base removed from V and 3 bases from J, the gap between germline ends came to 7 bases. From germline, CDR1 is MNHNS and CDR2 SASEGT.

This clone was picked up one time. The chain has TRBV6-5 and TRBJ2-3; D not resolved. Germline-derived CDR1 and CDR2 are MNHEY and SVGAGI. The CDR3 covers 14 residues. Trimming shortened V by 4 bases and J by 0 bases, and 8 bases separated the two germline ends. The CDR3 protein is CASSFGKSTDTQYF. The CDR3 region has the DNA TGTGCCAGCAGTTTCGGTAAAAGCACAGATACGCAGTATTTT.

This clone was seen just once. The V call is TRBV9, the J call TRBJ2-7; D possibly corresponds to TRBD1 (7 bases). CDR3 size: 16 residues. Germline CDR1 is SGDLS and CDR2 is YYNGEE. Trimming pared 3 bases from V and 4 bases from J, leaving 20 bases between. The CDR3: CASSADAGQNFYEQYF. CDR3 nucleotide sequence: TGTGCCAGCAGCGCTGACGCGGGACAGAACTTTTACGAGCAGTACTTC.

The chain carries TRBV15 and TRBJ1-6, with a tentative D call TRBD1 (6 bases). V was shortened by 0 bases and J by 3 bases, with 6 bases between the two germline ends. Germline CDR1 is LNHNV and CDR2 is YYDKDF (reference sequence). This CDR3 is built from 15 residues. CDR3: CATSREGGYNSPLHF. In nucleotides, the CDR3 is TGTGCCACCAGCAGAGAAGGGGGCTATAATTCACCCCTCCACTTT.

The rearrangement links TRBV29-1 to TRBJ2-5; D gene uncertain. The CDR3 covers 14 residues. The V end was cut by 1 base, the J end by 0 bases, with 9 bases between. The germline CDR1 and CDR2 sequences are SQVTM and ANQGSEA. CDR3 protein: CSVEGLVYQETQYF. The CDR3 DNA sequence: TGCAGCGTTGAAGGTTTGGTGTACCAAGAGACCCAGTACTTC.

V and J are TRBV7-8 and TRBJ2-1; tentative D call: TRBD2 (5 bases). Germline V CDR1 and CDR2: SGHVS, FQNEAQ. Trimming stripped 11 bases from V and 9 bases from J, with 17 bases between. This CDR3 is built from 12 residues. CDR3 in amino acids: CASRGVAGEQFF. CDR3 sequence (DNA): TGTGCCTCCCGGGGTGTTGCAGGTGAGCAGTTCTTC.

The chain has TRBV2 and TRBJ1-5; 7 bases match TRBD1. This CDR3 is 13 amino acids long. Losses at the gene ends were 6 bases for V and 6 bases for J; bases not matched to a gene: 5. Germline CDR1 is SNHLY and CDR2 is FYNNEI. The CDR3 sequence is CASRLQGSQPQHF. As DNA, the CDR3 is TGTGCCAGCAGACTACAGGGGAGTCAGCCCCAGCATTTT.

The V call is TRBV27, the J call TRBJ2-3; TRBD1 is a possible D gene (6 bases). Germline assignment: CDR1 MNHEY and CDR2 SMNVEV (reference sequence). V dropped 5 bases and J dropped 2 bases, with 20 bases sitting between them. The CDR3 is 17 amino acids. CDR3 DNA: TGTGCCAGCAGTGAGAGGGGCGCCAGGGGCCCCACAGATACGCAGTATTTT. It specifies CASSERGARGPTDTQYF.

Points on this clone: Other DNA sequences within the sample encode an identical CDR3. V is TRBV9 and J is TRBJ1-1; 8 bases are a match to TRBD1. The V segment lost 3 bases and the J segment 5 bases; nucleotides outside the gene matches: 3. Germline lookup yields CDR1 SGDLS and CDR2 YYNGEE. There are 13 residues in the CDR3. CDR3 sequence: CASSGTGGTEAFF. The CDR3 DNA sequence: TGTGCCAGCAGCGGAACAGGGGGAACTGAAGCTTTCTTT.